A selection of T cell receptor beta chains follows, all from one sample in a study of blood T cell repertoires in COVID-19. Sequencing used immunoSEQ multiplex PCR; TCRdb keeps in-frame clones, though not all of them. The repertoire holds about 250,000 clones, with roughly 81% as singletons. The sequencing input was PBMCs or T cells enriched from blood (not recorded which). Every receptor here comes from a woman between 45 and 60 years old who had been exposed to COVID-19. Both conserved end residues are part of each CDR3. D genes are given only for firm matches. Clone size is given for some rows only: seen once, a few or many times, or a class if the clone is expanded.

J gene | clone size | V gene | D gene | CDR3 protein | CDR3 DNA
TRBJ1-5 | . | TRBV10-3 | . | CATRGVNGQPQHF | TGTGCCACCCGGGGAGTAAACGGTCAGCCCCAGCATTTT
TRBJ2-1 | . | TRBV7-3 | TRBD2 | CASSLSPSLAGSYNEQFF | TGTGCCAGCAGCTTAAGCCCTTCTCTAGCGGGCTCCTACAATGAGCAGTTCTTC
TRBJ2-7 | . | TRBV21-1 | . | CASPWGVYEQYF | TGTGCCAGCCCTTGGGGGGTCTACGAGCAGTACTTC
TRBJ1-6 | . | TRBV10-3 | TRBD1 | CAIREGQGDNSPLHF | TGTGCCATCAGGGAAGGACAGGGAGATAATTCACCCCTCCACTTT
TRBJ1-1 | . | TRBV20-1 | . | CSLYRGTEAFF | TGCAGCCTATATAGAGGGACTGAAGCTTTCTTT
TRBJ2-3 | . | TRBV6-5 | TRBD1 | CASSTGGTDTQYF | TGTGCCAGCAGCACAGGGGGCACAGATACGCAGTATTTT
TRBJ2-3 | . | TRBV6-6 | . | CASSYSIGATDTQYF | TGTGCCAGCAGTTACTCAATTGGGGCTACAGATACGCAGTATTTT
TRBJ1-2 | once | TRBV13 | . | CASSLTRGIGGYTF | TGTGCCAGCAGCTTAACCCGGGGAATAGGCGGCTACACCTTC
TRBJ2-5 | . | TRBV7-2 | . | CASSLVSPGGKETQYF | TGTGCCAGCAGCTTAGTCTCGCCAGGGGGGAAAGAGACCCAGTACTTC
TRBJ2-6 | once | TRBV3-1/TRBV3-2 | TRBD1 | CASRDRGPGANVLTF | TGTGCCAGCCGGGACAGGGGGCCTGGGGCCAACGTCCTGACTTTC
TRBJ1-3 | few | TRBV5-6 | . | CASSPRGRRGGNTIYF | TGTGCCAGCAGCCCTAGAGGGAGGAGAGGGGGAAACACCATATATTTT
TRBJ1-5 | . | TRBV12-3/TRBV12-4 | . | CASSLGHPGPQHF | TGTGCCAGCAGTTTGGGGCATCCGGGGCCCCAGCATTTT
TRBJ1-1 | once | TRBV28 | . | CASSLPRGVVTEAFF | TGTGCCAGCAGTTTGCCCAGGGGAGTGGTCACTGAAGCTTTCTTT
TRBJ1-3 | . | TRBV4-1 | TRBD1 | CASSQETSGQLLGNTIYF | TGCGCCAGCAGCCAAGAGACTTCGGGACAGCTATTGGGAAACACCATATATTTT
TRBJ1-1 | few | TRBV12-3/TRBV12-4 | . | CASSFPGTEAFF | TGTGCCAGCAGCTTCCCCGGTACGGAAGCTTTCTTT
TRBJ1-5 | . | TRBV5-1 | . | CASSFSGLSNQPQHF | TGCGCCAGCAGCTTTTCAGGGCTTAGCAATCAGCCCCAGCATTTT
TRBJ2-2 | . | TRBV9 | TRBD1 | CASSQASGTGNTGELFF | TGTGCCAGCAGCCAAGCCTCCGGGACAGGGAACACCGGGGAGCTGTTTTTT
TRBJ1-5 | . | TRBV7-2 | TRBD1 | CASSATGNQPQHF | TGTGCCAGCAGCGCGACAGGGAATCAGCCCCAGCATTTT
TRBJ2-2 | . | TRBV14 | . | CASSQGPGARSGELFF | TGTGCCAGCAGCCAAGGGCCAGGGGCGAGGTCCGGGGAGCTGTTTTTT
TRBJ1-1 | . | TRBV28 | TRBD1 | CASTRTGFLTEAFF | TGTGCCAGCACTCGGACAGGCTTTCTAACTGAAGCTTTCTTT
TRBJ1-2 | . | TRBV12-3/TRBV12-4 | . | CATYRGGGYTF | TGTGCCACCTACCGGGGGGGCGGCTACACCTTC
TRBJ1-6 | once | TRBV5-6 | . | CASSPGGPNGPLHF | TGTGCCAGCTCGCCGGGAGGCCCTAATGGGCCCCTCCACTTT
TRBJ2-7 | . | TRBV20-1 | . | CSASEGHEQYF | TGCAGTGCTAGTGAGGGCCACGAGCAGTACTTC
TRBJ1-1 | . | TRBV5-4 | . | CASSLGPSGRGWTEAFF | TGTGCCAGCAGCTTGGGCCCTTCGGGAAGAGGATGGACTGAAGCTTTCTTT
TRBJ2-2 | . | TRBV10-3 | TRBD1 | CAIRPGTDTGELFF | TGTGCCATCAGGCCGGGGACAGACACCGGGGAGCTGTTTTTT
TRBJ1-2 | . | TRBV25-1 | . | CASSERGGRLFYGYTF | TGTGCCAGCAGTGAACGCGGGGGGCGTCTGTTCTATGGCTACACCTTC
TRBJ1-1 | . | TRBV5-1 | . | CASSWYPQVLNTEAFF | TGCGCCAGCAGCTGGTACCCTCAGGTGTTGAACACTGAAGCTTTCTTT
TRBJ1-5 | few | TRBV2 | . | CASSGQEGIKPQHF | TGTGCCAGCAGTGGCCAGGAGGGAATTAAGCCCCAGCATTTT
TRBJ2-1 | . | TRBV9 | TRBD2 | CASSVGRGLAGGPTYNEQFF | TGTGCCAGCAGCGTAGGAAGAGGACTAGCGGGGGGGCCGACCTACAATGAGCAGTTCTTC
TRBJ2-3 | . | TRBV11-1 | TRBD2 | CASSVGTSRTDTQYF | TGTGCCAGCAGCGTGGGGACTAGCCGAACAGATACGCAGTATTTT
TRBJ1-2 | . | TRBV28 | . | CASSPGSYGYTF | TGTGCCAGCAGCCCAGGGTCCTATGGCTACACCTTC
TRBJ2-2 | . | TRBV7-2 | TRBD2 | CASSSPLKIAGGNTGELFF | TGTGCCAGCAGCTCGCCCCTAAAAATAGCGGGGGGGAACACCGGGGAGCTGTTTTTT
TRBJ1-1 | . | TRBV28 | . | CASIADGSDTEAFF | TGTGCCAGCATCGCAGACGGGTCGGACACTGAAGCTTTCTTT